The clone carrying this T cell receptor beta chain appeared a few times. The data derive from a study of memory CD4+ T cells and cytomegalovirus serostatus. Data came from immunoSEQ multiplex PCR; TCRdb stores just in-frame clones and leaves some out. The data contain tens of thousands of clones, more than 65% of them singletons. The CDR3 contains 13 residues. V lost 3 bases and J lost 8, with 11 bases in between. CDR1 and CDR2 (germline): MDHEN, SYDVKM. Single viable CD3+CD4+CD8-CD45RO+ cells were sorted as the memory CD4+ T cells. The V and J genes are TRBV28 and TRBJ2-1; perhaps TRBD2 as D (5 bases). This sequence was found in an adult in good health and CMV-seronegative. Some clones in this sample may be carry-over from other donors' samples. Sequences were obtained from memory CD4+ T cells from blood. The DNA for the CDR3 is TGTGCCAGCAGTTTGCCGCAGGAGGATGAGCAGTTCTTC. This encodes CASSLPQEDEQFF.